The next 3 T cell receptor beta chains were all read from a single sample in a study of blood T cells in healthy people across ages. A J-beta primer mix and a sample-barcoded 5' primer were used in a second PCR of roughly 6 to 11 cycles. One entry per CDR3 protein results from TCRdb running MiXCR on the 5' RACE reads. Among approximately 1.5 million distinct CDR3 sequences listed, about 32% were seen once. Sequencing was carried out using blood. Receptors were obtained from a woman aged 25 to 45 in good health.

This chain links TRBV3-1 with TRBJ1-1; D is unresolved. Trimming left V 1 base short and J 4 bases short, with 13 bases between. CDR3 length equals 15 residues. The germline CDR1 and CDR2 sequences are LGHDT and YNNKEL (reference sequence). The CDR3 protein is CASSQVNRPRTEAFF. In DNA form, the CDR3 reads TGTGCCAGCAGCCAAGTTAACAGACCACGCACTGAAGCTTTCTTT.

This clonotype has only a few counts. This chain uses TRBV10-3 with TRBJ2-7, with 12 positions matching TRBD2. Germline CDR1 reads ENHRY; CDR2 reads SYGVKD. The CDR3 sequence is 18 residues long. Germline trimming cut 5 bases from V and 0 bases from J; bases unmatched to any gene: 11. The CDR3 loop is CAISPGLTSGGSSYEQYF. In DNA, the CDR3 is TGTGCCATCAGTCCCGGCCTCACTAGCGGGGGGTCCTCCTACGAGCAGTACTTC.

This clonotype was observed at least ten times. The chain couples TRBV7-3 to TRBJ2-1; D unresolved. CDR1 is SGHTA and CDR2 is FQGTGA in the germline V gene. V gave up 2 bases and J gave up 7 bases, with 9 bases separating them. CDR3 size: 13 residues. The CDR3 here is CASSLDFKNEQFF. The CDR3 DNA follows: TGTGCCAGCAGCTTAGACTTCAAGAATGAGCAGTTCTTC.